This T cell receptor (beta chain) derives from a study of shared T cell receptors in the human thymus. Measured with immunoSEQ multiplex PCR; TCRdb has only the in-frame clones, and not every one. This table holds about 710,000 clones, 80% to 90% found once. This CDR3 has 13 amino acids. Trimming left V 0 bases short and J 5 bases short, with 7 bases between. From germline, CDR1 is SGHAT and CDR2 FQNNGV. These data were also filed under a second study, of human thymus T cells.

The receptor was derived from a boy under three years old with a congenital heart defect. The chain joins TRBV11-2 to TRBJ1-2; tentatively, D is TRBD1 (5 bases). Sequenced input: thymocytes. The CDR3 nucleotides read TGTGCCAGCAGCTTAGAGGGGCAGTATGGCTACACCTTC. It specifies CASSLEGQYGYTF. Full variable domain (missing parts from reference TRBV11-2 and TRBJ1-2): EAGVAQSPRYKIIEKRQSVAFWCNPISGHATLYWYQQILGQGPKLLIQFQNNGVVDDSQLPKDRFSAERLKGVDSTLKIQPAKLEDSAVYLCASSLEGQYGYTFGSGTRLTVV.